These T cell receptor beta chains were read from a single sample in a study of shared clonotypes between healthy human individuals. Generated by immunoSEQ multiplex PCR, the TCRdb table keeps only in-frame clones and is missing some. The data hold 2 million to 2.5 million clones, with about 94% observed a single time. Material for sequencing was naive CD4+ T cells sorted from blood. The receptors originated from a young man in good health. Both conserved end residues are part of each CDR3. Each record gives: D gene, J gene, CDR3 length, V gene, clone size, CDR3 DNA, CDR3 protein. The D gene is left open where the match is weak. A row's size may be missing; if present it is once, few, many or a size class.

>NA|TRBJ1-4|13|TRBV6-5|NA
TGTGCCAGCAGCCCACGGCTCAATGAAAAACTGTTTTTT
CASSPRLNEKLFF
>TRBD1|TRBJ1-4|16|TRBV5-1|NA
TGCGCCAGCACTTTGTTCGCCGGGACAGGGGTGGAAAAACTGTTTTTT
CASTLFAGTGVEKLFF
>NA|TRBJ2-7|11|TRBV29-1|once
TGCAGCGTGCTGACAGGCGGAGAAAGCTACTTC
CSVLTGGESYF
>NA|TRBJ2-2|15|TRBV10-1|NA
TGCGCCAGCAGTGAGGGGACGAAGAACACCGGGGAGCTGTTTTTT
CASSEGTKNTGELFF
>NA|TRBJ2-1|14|TRBV7-8|NA
TGTGCCAGCAGCTCGGCCACCCTAGTTAATGAGCAGTTCTTC
CASSSATLVNEQFF
>NA|TRBJ1-1|13|TRBV12-5|NA
TGTGCTAGTGGTTTGTCTGGAGGGACTGAAGCTTTCTTT
CASGLSGGTEAFF
>NA|TRBJ1-2|14|TRBV4-3|NA
TGCGCCAGCAGCCAAACAGTCTTTAACTATGGCTACACCTTC
CASSQTVFNYGYTF
>NA|TRBJ2-3|12|TRBV7-2|NA
TGTGCCAGCAGCTTAAGGCCTCTTACGCAGTATTTT
CASSLRPLTQYF
>NA|TRBJ2-3|15|TRBV5-4|NA
TGTGCCAGCAGCGAACCGGGACCCAGCACAGATACGCAGTATTTT
CASSEPGPSTDTQYF
>NA|TRBJ2-3|11|TRBV19|NA
TGTGCCACGTCTAGCACAGATACGCAGTATTTT
CATSSTDTQYF
>NA|TRBJ1-6|16|TRBV4-2|NA
TGTGCCAGCAGCCAAGATCGGGCAGCCTATAATTCACCCCTCCACTTT
CASSQDRAAYNSPLHF
>TRBD1|TRBJ1-6|15|TRBV6-1|NA
TGTGCCAGCAGTGAAGCCAAGACAGGGAATTCACCCCTCCACTTT
CASSEAKTGNSPLHF
>NA|TRBJ1-1|14|TRBV6-5|NA
TGTGCCAGCAGTTATTTGACCCCTGGCACTGAAGCTTTCTTT
CASSYLTPGTEAFF
>TRBD1|TRBJ2-2|15|TRBV18|NA
TGTGCCAGCTACACCGGGACAGGATATACCGGGGAGCTGTTTTTT
CASYTGTGYTGELFF
>NA|TRBJ1-4|14|TRBV18|NA
TGTGCCAGCTCCCTCGGGGCCACGAGTGAAAAACTGTTTTTT
CASSLGATSEKLFF
>NA|TRBJ2-2|16|TRBV5-4|NA
TGTGCCAGCAGCACTGACCGGCCAGGTTACACCGGGGAGCTGTTTTTT
CASSTDRPGYTGELFF
>NA|TRBJ2-7|13|TRBV10-3|NA
TGTGCCATCAGTGAAGGTATCTCCTACGAGCAGTACTTC
CAISEGISYEQYF
>TRBD2|TRBJ2-1|18|TRBV19|NA
TGTGCCAGTAGTATACGGAGTAGCGGGGGCCTCTCCTACAATGAGCAGTTCTTC
CASSIRSSGGLSYNEQFF
>NA|TRBJ1-5|13|TRBV2|NA
TGTGCCAGCAGTCAGGACAGTAATCAGCCCCAGCATTTT
CASSQDSNQPQHF
>NA|TRBJ2-7|13|TRBV6-5|NA
TGTGCCAGCAGTAGTCCCGGGTCCTACGAGCAGTACTTC
CASSSPGSYEQYF
>NA|TRBJ1-2|15|TRBV5-5|NA
TGTGCCAGCAGCTTTTCGCCGGGCCGGAACTATGGCTACACCTTC
CASSFSPGRNYGYTF
>NA|TRBJ2-3|15|TRBV7-9|NA
TGTGCCAGCAGCTATCCAGGGTCTAGCACAGATACGCAGTATTTT
CASSYPGSSTDTQYF
>TRBD1|TRBJ1-1|14|TRBV5-4|NA
TGTGCCAGCAGCTTGGACAGGGGGGACACTGAAGCTTTCTTT
CASSLDRGDTEAFF
>NA|TRBJ1-4|15|TRBV18|NA
TGTGCCAGCTCACCCCTGGAGGTGGGAAATGAAAAACTGTTTTTT
CASSPLEVGNEKLFF
>NA|TRBJ2-5|13|TRBV7-8|once
TGTGCCAGCGGAATTTCGGGGGTCGAGACCCAGTACTTC
CASGISGVETQYF
>TRBD1|TRBJ1-4|15|TRBV7-9|NA
TGTGCCAGCAGCTTCGGACAGGTTCCTTATGAAAAACTGTTTTTT
CASSFGQVPYEKLFF
>NA|TRBJ2-7|13|TRBV6-6|NA
TGTGCCAGCAGTTTATACAGGGACCACGAGCAGTACTTC
CASSLYRDHEQYF
>TRBD2|TRBJ2-7|16|TRBV10-2|NA
TGCGCCAGCAGCGGGGGGGCAGGGCACGTCTCCTACGAGCAGTACTTC
CASSGGAGHVSYEQYF
>NA|TRBJ2-6|17|TRBV2|NA
TGTGCCAGCAGTTGGGACACAGCCTTCTCTGGGGCCAACGTCCTGACTTTC
CASSWDTAFSGANVLTF
>NA|TRBJ1-3|11|TRBV6-5|NA
TGTGCCAGCAGCCACGGGTACACCATATATTTT
CASSHGYTIYF
>NA|TRBJ2-7|14|TRBV7-2|NA
TGTGCCAGCAGCCTCGGGCCACTCAACTACGAGCAGTACTTC
CASSLGPLNYEQYF
>NA|TRBJ1-1|14|TRBV6-5|NA
TGTGCCAGCAGAAAAAGGGGCAGTCGCACTGAAGCTTTCTTT
CASRKRGSRTEAFF
>NA|TRBJ2-5|15|TRBV11-2|once
TGTGCCAGCAGCGGAGCGGATGTGTACCAAGAGACCCAGTACTTC
CASSGADVYQETQYF
>NA|TRBJ2-3|16|TRBV15|NA
TGTGCCACCAGCAGTCGCTGGGACATAAGCACAGATACGCAGTATTTT
CATSSRWDISTDTQYF
>NA|TRBJ2-7|16|TRBV10-2|NA
TGCGCCAGCAGTGAAAGGTCGCTACTCACTAGCTACGAGCAGTACTTC
CASSERSLLTSYEQYF
>TRBD1|TRBJ1-2|17|TRBV11-2|NA
TGTGCCAGCAGCTTGGACAGGGCCACAGCACCTAACTATGGCTACACCTTC
CASSLDRATAPNYGYTF
>NA|TRBJ1-6|15|TRBV5-5|NA
TGTGCCAGCAGCTTGAAGCTGGGCTCGGGTTCACCCCTCCACTTT
CASSLKLGSGSPLHF
>NA|TRBJ2-3|14|TRBV30|NA
TGTGCCTTGGAGGGTGGATTTCCCACAGATACGCAGTATTTT
CALEGGFPTDTQYF
>TRBD1|TRBJ2-3|14|TRBV7-3|NA
TGTGCCAGCAGCCTCGGACAGGTTCCAGATACGCAGTATTTT
CASSLGQVPDTQYF
>TRBD2|TRBJ2-1|16|TRBV5-4|NA
TGTGCCAGCAGCTCGTTAGTACTAGCGAACTACAATGAGCAGTTCTTC
CASSSLVLANYNEQFF
>NA|TRBJ1-6|12|TRBV11-2|few
TGTGCCAGCAGCTCACAGACCCGAAGCTTTCACTTT
CASSSQTRSFHF
>NA|TRBJ1-5|14|TRBV2|NA
TGTGCCAGCAGTGGGGTAGGGGAGGATCAGCCCCAGCATTTT
CASSGVGEDQPQHF